This TCR beta chain was recovered during a study of T cells in localized non-small cell lung cancer. The study, taken as a whole, reports: Higher blood T cell density tracked longer overall survival. Uninvolved neighboring lung showed the greatest T cell clonality, exceeding tumor. Turning up in adjacent lung were a median 57 of the top 100 tumor clones.

Germline CDR1 and CDR2: LNHNV and YYDKDF (reference sequence). The CDR3 contains 17 residues. V lost 0 bases and J lost 4, with 16 bases in between. A note on this clone: No antigen is known for it.

Sequencing used immunoSEQ multiplex PCR; TCRdb keeps in-frame clones, though not all of them. The repertoire holds 11,000 or so clones, with about 29% as singletons. The genes are TRBV15 and TRBJ1-5; D might be TRBD1 (5 bases). The origin of this receptor is a man aged 40 to 70 with stage I lung adenocarcinoma. The source was lung tumor tissue, collected before any cancer treatment. DNA of the CDR3: TGTGCCACCAGCAGAGATCTTTGGGAGGGGATAAATCAGCCCCAGCATTTT. It yields the protein CATSRDLWEGINQPQHF.